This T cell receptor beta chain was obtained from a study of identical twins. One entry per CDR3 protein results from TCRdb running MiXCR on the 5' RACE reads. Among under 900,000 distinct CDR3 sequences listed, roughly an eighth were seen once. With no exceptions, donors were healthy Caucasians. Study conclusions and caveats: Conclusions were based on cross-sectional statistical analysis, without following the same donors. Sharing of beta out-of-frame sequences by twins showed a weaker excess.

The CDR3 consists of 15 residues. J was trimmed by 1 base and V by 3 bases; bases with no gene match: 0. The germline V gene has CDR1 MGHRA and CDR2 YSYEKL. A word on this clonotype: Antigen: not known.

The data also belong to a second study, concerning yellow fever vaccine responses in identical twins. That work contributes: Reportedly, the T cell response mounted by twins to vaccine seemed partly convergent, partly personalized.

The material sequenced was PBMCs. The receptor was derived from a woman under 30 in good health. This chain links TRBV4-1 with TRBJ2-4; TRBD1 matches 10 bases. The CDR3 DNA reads TGCGCCAGCAGCCAGGACAGGGGGGCCAAAAACATTCAGTACTTC. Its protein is CASSQDRGAKNIQYF.